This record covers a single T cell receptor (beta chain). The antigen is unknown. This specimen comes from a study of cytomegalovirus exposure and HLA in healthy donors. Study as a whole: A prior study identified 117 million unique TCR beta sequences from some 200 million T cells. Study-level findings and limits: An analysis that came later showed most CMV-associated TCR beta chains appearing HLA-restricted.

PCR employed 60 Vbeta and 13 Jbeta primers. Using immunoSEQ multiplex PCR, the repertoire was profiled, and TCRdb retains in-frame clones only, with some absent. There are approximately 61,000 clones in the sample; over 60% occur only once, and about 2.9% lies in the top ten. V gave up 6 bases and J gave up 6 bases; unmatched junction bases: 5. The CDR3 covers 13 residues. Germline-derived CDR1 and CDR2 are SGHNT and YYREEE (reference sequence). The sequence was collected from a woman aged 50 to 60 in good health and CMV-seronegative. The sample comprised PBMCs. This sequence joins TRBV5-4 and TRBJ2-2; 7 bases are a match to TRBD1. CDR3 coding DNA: TGTGCCAGCACGGGACAGCTCCCCGGGGAGCTGTTTTTT. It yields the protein CASTGQLPGELFF.